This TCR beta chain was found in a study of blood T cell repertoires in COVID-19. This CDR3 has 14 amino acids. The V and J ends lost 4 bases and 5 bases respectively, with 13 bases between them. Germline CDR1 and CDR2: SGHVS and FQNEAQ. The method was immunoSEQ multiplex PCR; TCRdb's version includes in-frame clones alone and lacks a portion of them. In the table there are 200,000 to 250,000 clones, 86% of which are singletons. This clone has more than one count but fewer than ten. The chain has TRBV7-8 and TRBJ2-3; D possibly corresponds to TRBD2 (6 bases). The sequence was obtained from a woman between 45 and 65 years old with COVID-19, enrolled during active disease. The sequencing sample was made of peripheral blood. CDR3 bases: TGTGCCAGCAGCTCCGGGGGTTGGGGAGATACGCAGTATTTT. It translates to CASSSGGWGDTQYF.